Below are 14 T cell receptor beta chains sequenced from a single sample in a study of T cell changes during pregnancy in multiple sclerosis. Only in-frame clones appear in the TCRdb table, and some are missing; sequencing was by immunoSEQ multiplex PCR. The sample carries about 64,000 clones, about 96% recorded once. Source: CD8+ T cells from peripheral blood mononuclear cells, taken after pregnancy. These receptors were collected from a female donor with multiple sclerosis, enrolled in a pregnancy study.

The CDR3: CATSRNQVVTTEAFF. CDR3 coding DNA: TGTGCCACCAGCAGAAACCAGGTCGTGACCACTGAAGCTTTCTTT. V is TRBV15 and J is TRBJ1-1, with D uncertain. The V and J ends lost 2 bases and 4 bases respectively, with 14 bases between them. Germline V gene lookup returns CDR1 LNHNV and CDR2 YYDKDF (reference sequence). The CDR3 consists of 15 residues.

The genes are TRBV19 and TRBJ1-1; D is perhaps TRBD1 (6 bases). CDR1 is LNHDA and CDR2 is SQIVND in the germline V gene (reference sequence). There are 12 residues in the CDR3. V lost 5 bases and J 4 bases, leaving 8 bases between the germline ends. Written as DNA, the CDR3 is TGTGCCAGTAGTCAGGGGTTCACTGAAGCTTTCTTT. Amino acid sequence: CASSQGFTEAFF.

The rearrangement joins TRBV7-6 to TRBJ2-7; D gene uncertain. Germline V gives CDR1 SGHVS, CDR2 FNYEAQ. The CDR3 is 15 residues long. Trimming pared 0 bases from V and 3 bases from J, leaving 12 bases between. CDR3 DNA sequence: TGTGCCAGCAGCTTAGCGAAGCTAGGTAACTACGAGCAGTACTTC. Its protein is CASSLAKLGNYEQYF.

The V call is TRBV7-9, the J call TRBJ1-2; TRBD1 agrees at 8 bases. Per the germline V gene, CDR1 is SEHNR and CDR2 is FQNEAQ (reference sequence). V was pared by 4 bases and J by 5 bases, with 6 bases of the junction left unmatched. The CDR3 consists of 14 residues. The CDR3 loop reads CASSSTDREYGYTF. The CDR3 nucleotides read TGTGCCAGCAGCTCCACGGACAGGGAGTATGGCTACACCTTC.

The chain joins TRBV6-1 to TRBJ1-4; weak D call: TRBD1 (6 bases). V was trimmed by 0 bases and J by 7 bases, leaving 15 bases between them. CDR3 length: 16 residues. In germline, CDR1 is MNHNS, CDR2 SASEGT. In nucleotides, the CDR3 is TGTGCCAGCAGTGAAGCGCCCGGCCGAGGGGGTGAAAAACTGTTTTTT. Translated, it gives CASSEAPGRGGEKLFF.

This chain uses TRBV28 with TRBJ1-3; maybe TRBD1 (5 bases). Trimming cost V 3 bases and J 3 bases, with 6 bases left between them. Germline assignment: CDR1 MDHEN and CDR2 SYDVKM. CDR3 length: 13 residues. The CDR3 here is CASSFQGGNTIYF. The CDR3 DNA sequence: TGTGCCAGCAGTTTCCAGGGTGGAAACACCATATATTTT.

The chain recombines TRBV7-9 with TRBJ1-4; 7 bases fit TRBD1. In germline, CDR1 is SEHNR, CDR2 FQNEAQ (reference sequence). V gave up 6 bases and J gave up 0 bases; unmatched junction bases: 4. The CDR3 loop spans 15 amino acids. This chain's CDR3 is CASRRQGATNEKLFF. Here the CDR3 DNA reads TGTGCCAGCAGACGACAGGGAGCAACTAATGAAAAACTGTTTTTT. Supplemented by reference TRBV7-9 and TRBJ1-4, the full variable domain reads DTGVSQNPRHKITKRGQNVTFRCDPISEHNRLYWYRQTLGQGPEFLTYFQNEAQLEKSRLLSDRFSAERPKGSFSTLEIQRTEQGDSAMYLCASRRQGATNEKLFFGSGTQLSVL.

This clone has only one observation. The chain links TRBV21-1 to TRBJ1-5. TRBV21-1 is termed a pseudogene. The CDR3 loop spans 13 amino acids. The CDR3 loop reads CASIRLLGQPQHF. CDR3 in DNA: TGTGCCAGCATTCGACTTTTAGGTCAGCCCCAGCATTTT.

The CDR3 loop is CASSPGGDSNQPQHF. The CDR3 DNA reads TGTGCCAGCTCACCAGGGGGGGATAGCAATCAGCCCCAGCATTTT. V gene TRBV18 combines with J gene TRBJ1-5, with D perhaps TRBD1 (5 bases). The CDR3 has 15 residues. Germline assignment: CDR1 KGHSH and CDR2 LQKENI. Trimming cost V 2 bases and J 0 bases, with 8 bases left between them.

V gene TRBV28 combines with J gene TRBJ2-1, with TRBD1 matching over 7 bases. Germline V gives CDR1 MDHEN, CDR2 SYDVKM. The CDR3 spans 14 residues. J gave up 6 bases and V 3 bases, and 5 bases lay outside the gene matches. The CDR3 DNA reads TGTGCCAGCAGTTTTAGGGGGCCTGGCAATGAGCAGTTCTTC. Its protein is CASSFRGPGNEQFF. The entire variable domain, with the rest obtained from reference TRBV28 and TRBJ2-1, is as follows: DVKVTQSSRYLVKRTGEKVFLECVQDMDHENMFWYRQDPGLGLRLIYFSYDVKMKEKGDIPEGYSVSREKKERFSLILESASTNQTSMYLCASSFRGPGNEQFFGPGTRLTVL.

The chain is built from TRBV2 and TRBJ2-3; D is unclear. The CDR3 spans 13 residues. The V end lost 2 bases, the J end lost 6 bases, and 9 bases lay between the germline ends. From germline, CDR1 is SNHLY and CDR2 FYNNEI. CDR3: CASSEFRLDTQYF. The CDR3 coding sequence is TGTGCCAGCAGTGAATTTCGACTCGATACGCAGTATTTT.

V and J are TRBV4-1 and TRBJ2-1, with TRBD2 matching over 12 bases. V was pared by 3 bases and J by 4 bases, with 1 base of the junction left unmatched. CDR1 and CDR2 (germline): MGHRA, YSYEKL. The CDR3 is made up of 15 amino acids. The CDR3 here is CASSQTSGRYNEQFF. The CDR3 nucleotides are TGCGCCAGCAGCCAGACTAGCGGGAGATACAATGAGCAGTTCTTC.

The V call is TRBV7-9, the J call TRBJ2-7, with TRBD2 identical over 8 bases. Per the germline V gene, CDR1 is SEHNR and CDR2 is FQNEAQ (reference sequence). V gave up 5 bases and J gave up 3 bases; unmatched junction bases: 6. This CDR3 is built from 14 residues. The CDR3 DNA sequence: TGTGCCAGCAGCCCCTGGAGCGGGAGCTACGAGCAGTACTTC. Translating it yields CASSPWSGSYEQYF.

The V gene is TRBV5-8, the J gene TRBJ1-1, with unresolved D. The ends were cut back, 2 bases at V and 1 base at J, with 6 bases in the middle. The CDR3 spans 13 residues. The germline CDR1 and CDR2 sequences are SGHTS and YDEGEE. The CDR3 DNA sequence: TGTGCCAGCAGCTTTGGAGAGAACACTGAAGCTTTCTTT. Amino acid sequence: CASSFGENTEAFF. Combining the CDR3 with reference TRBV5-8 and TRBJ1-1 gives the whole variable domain EAGVTQSPTHLIKTRGQQATLRCSPISGHTSVYWYQQALGLGLQFLLWYDEGEERNRGNFPPRFSGRQFPNYSSELNVNALELEDSALYLCASSFGENTEAFFGQGTRLTVV.